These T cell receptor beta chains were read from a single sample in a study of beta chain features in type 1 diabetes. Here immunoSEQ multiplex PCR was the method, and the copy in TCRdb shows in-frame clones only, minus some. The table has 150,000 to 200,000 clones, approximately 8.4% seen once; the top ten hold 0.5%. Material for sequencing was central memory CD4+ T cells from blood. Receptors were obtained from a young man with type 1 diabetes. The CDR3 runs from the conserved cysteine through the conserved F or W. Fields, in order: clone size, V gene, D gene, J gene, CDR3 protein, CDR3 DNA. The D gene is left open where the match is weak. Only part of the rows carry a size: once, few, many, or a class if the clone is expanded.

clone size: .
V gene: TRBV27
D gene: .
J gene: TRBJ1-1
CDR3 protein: CASSLGGGMNTEAFF
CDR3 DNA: TGTGCCAGCAGTTTAGGGGGGGGCATGAACACTGAAGCTTTCTTT

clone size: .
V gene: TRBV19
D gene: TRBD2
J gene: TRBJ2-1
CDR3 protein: CASSKTSVSYNEQFF
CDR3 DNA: TGTGCCAGTAGTAAAACTAGCGTATCCTACAATGAGCAGTTCTTC

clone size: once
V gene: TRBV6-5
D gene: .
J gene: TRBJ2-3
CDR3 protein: CASSYSPDTTDTQYF
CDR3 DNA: TGTGCCAGCAGTTACTCACCGGACACCACAGATACGCAGTATTTT

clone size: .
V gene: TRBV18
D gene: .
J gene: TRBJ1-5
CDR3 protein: CASSPDTARANQPQHF
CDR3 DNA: TGTGCCAGCTCACCGGACACAGCCAGAGCCAATCAGCCCCAGCATTTT

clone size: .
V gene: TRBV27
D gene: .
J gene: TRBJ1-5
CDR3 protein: CASSPPGGQPQHF
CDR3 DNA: TGTGCCAGCTCGCCCCCGGGGGGTCAGCCCCAGCATTTT

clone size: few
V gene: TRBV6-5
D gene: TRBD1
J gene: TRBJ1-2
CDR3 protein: CASSYSQGVYGYTF
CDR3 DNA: TGTGCCAGCAGTTACTCTCAGGGGGTCTATGGCTACACCTTC

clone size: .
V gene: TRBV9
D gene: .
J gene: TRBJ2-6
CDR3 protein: CASSVSGIRANVLTF
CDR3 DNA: TGTGCCAGCAGCGTATCTGGCATTAGGGCCAACGTCCTGACTTTC

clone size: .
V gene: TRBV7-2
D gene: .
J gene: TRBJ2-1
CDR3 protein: CASSEGGSSYNEQFF
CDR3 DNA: TGTGCCAGCAGTGAGGGCGGGTCCTCCTACAATGAGCAGTTCTTC

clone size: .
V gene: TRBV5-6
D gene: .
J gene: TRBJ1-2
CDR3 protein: CASSLRGYGYTF
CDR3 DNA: TGTGCCAGCAGCTTGCGGGGTTATGGCTACACCTTC

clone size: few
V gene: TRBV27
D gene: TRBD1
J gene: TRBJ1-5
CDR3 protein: CASSLRQGPNQPQHF
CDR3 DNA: TGTGCCAGCAGTCTCCGACAGGGCCCCAATCAGCCCCAGCATTTT

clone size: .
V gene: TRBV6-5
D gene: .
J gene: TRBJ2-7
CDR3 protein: CARRQTPYSSYEQYF
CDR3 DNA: TGTGCCAGAAGACAGACCCCTTATAGCTCCTACGAGCAGTACTTC

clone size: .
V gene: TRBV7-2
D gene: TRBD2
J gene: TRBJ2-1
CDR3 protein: CASSFPSGRANEQFF
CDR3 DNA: TGTGCCAGCAGCTTCCCTAGCGGGAGAGCCAATGAGCAGTTCTTC